One and the same sample provided the 16 T cell receptor beta chains below, sequenced in a study of blood T cell repertoires in COVID-19 (dated by TCRdb to 2020 to 2022). The library was made by the immunoSEQ multiplex PCR assay. The clones in this table, taken by TCRdb from immuneACCESS, are in-frame only. Not every clone is retained; where verified, under half of the shortfall comes from an unresolved V gene, and the cause of the rest is unknown. Present in this sample are roughly 220,000 clones, just under 85% of which were seen just once. About 1.3% of the sample lies in the top ten. Sequencing used PBMCs or T cells enriched from blood (not recorded which). The receptor source for this set is a woman aged 40 to 50 with acute COVID-19.

This clone has only one observation. V usage is TRBV19 and J usage is TRBJ1-1; no definite D call. Germline V gene lookup returns CDR1 LNHDA and CDR2 SQIVND (reference sequence). The CDR3 consists of 13 residues. Trimming took off 6 bases at V and 4 bases at J, with 12 bases between the two ends. In nucleotides, the CDR3 is TGTGCCAGTAGGGGGAGAGTGAGCACTGAAGCTTTCTTT. Amino acids: CASRGRVSTEAFF.

This clone was observed a single time. In DNA, the CDR3 is TGTGCCAGCAGCCAACCCCTGCGGGGGAACAATCAGCCCCAGCATTTT. As protein: CASSQPLRGNNQPQHF. The chain combines TRBV3-1 (or the pseudogene TRBV3-2) with TRBJ1-5, with TRBD1 as a possible D gene (5 bases). This CDR3 spans 16 amino acids. Trimming took off 2 bases at V and 3 bases at J, with 14 bases between the two ends. Per the germline V gene, CDR1 is LGHDT and CDR2 is YNNKEL (reference sequence).

V is TRBV18 and J is TRBJ1-1; the D is unclear. Trimming removed 2 bases at V and 1 base at J, with 8 bases between. Germline V gene lookup returns CDR1 KGHSH and CDR2 LQKENI. This CDR3 spans 14 amino acids. The CDR3 DNA reads as TGTGCCAGCTCACCAGAGACGGGGAACACTGAAGCTTTCTTT. As protein: CASSPETGNTEAFF.

This clone occurred a few times. The rearrangement joins TRBV5-1 to TRBJ1-2; 8 bases align to TRBD1. V gave up 0 bases and J gave up 7 bases; unmatched junction bases: 11. Germline CDR1 and CDR2: SGHRS and YFSETQ. The CDR3 extends over 16 amino acids. CDR3 nucleotide sequence: TGCGCCAGCAGCTTGGGTCCCGGGACAGGTTCGGGTGGCTACACCTTC. It translates to CASSLGPGTGSGGYTF. The full variable domain, rest sourced from reference TRBV5-1 and TRBJ1-2, is KAGVTQTPRYLIKTRGQQVTLSCSPISGHRSVSWYQQTPGQGLQFLFEYFSETQRNKGNFPGRFSGRQFSNSRSEMNVSTLELGDSALYLCASSLGPGTGSGGYTFGSGTRLTVV.

V is TRBV11-2 and J is TRBJ2-7; 8 bases are a match to TRBD2. The germline CDR1 and CDR2 sequences are SGHAT and FQNNGV. Trimming removed 5 bases from V and 5 bases from J; junction bases left unmatched: 8. This CDR3 has 14 residues. The DNA for the CDR3 is TGTGCCAGCAGCCGGACAGCGGGGGTCCACGAGCAGTACTTC. It codes for CASSRTAGVHEQYF.

This chain links TRBV7-9 with TRBJ1-2; 9 bases line up with TRBD1. With 5 bases clipped from V and 6 bases from J, the junction kept 7 bases outside the gene matches. CDR3 size: 14 residues. Germline assignment: CDR1 SEHNR and CDR2 FQNEAQ (reference sequence). The CDR3 nucleotides read TGTGCCAGCAGCATTTCTCGGACAGGGGATGGCTACACCTTC. Its translation is CASSISRTGDGYTF.

The chain recombines TRBV7-2 with TRBJ2-5, with D possibly TRBD2 on 5 matching bases. CDR1 and CDR2 from the germline V gene are SGHTA and FQGNSA. The CDR3 spans 14 residues. Between the trimmed V and J ends, which lost 1 base and 5 bases, there was a span of 11 bases. The CDR3, as DNA: TGTGCCAGCAGCTTAGATCCCCGAGGGGAGACCCAGTACTTC. This translates into CASSLDPRGETQYF. The entire variable domain, with the rest obtained from reference TRBV7-2 and TRBJ2-5, is as follows: GAGVSQSPSNKVTEKGKDVELRCDPISGHTALYWYRQSLGQGLEFLIYFQGNSAPDKSGLPSDRFSAERTGGSVSTLTIQRTQQEDSAVYLCASSLDPRGETQYFGPGTRLLVL.

This chain joins TRBV9 and TRBJ2-1; TRBD2 might be the D (6 bases). Germline loops: CDR1 SGDLS, CDR2 YYNGEE. The CDR3 consists of 13 residues. Trimming removed 10 bases from V and 6 bases from J, with 17 bases in between. The CDR3 sequence: CAATTSITNEQFF. The CDR3 coding sequence is TGTGCCGCCACTACTAGCATCACCAATGAGCAGTTCTTC.

The V gene is TRBV27, the J gene TRBJ2-7, with 7 bases that match TRBD1. Germline V gene lookup returns CDR1 MNHEY and CDR2 SMNVEV (reference sequence). The CDR3 loop spans 13 amino acids. J lost 2 bases, V lost 4 bases, and 2 bases had no gene match. CDR3 sequence reads: CASSWGQTYEQYF. CDR3 DNA sequence: TGTGCCAGCAGTTGGGGACAGACCTACGAGCAGTACTTC.

The rearrangement links TRBV3-1 (or the pseudogene TRBV3-2) to TRBJ1-3, with TRBD1 as a possible D gene (6 bases). V lost 6 bases to trimming and J lost 0 bases, with 9 bases between them. This CDR3 comprises 14 residues. Germline V gene lookup returns CDR1 LGHDT and CDR2 YNNKEL (reference sequence). This CDR3 is CASRQGISGNTIYF. The CDR3 DNA is TGTGCCAGCAGACAGGGTATCTCTGGAAACACCATATATTTT.

This clone was seen more than once but under ten times. The chain is built from TRBV6-2 or TRBV6-3 and TRBJ1-5; TRBD1 matches 9 bases. In germline, CDR1 is MNHEY, CDR2 SVGEGT. The CDR3 is 14 residues long. V dropped 4 bases and J dropped 7; count of bases not matched to a gene: 5. CDR3 nucleotides: TGTGCCAGCAGTTTAGGACAGGGGAGGCAGCCCCAGCATTTT. Its translation: CASSLGQGRQPQHF.

V usage is TRBV7-9 and J usage is TRBJ2-1, with TRBD2 matching 7 bases. V dropped 4 bases and J dropped 15; count of bases not matched to a gene: 9. CDR3 length: 12 residues. CDR1 is SEHNR and CDR2 is FQNEAQ in the germline V gene (reference sequence). CDR3 amino acids: CASSYQREGTFF. The CDR3 bases are TGTGCCAGCAGCTATCAGAGGGAGGGGACGTTCTTC. The whole variable domain, filled in from reference TRBV7-9 and TRBJ2-1, reads DTGVSQNPRHKITKRGQNVTFRCDPISEHNRLYWYRQTLGQGPEFLTYFQNEAQLEKSRLLSDRFSAERPKGSFSTLEIQRTEQGDSAMYLCASSYQREGTFFGPGTRLTVL.

The rearrangement uses TRBV6-5 and TRBJ1-2; D is uncertain. The CDR3 has 13 amino acids. Trimming took 4 bases from V and 2 from J, leaving 8 bases between them. CDR1 MNHEY and CDR2 SVGAGI come from the germline V gene. The CDR3 sequence is CASSSWPNYGYTF. For the CDR3, the DNA is TGTGCCAGCAGTTCCTGGCCCAACTATGGCTACACCTTC.

The chain recombines TRBV9 with TRBJ2-3; 11 bases map to TRBD2. Germline trimming cut 0 bases from V and 5 bases from J; bases unmatched to any gene: 5. CDR3 size: 16 residues. Germline CDR1 is SGDLS and CDR2 is YYNGEE. The CDR3 loop is CASSVAPSGGIDTQYF. CDR3 in DNA: TGTGCCAGCAGCGTAGCCCCTAGCGGGGGGATAGATACGCAGTATTTT.

The chain joins TRBV7-2 to TRBJ1-6; no firm D call. Germline CDR1 is SGHTA and CDR2 is FQGNSA. CDR3 size: 16 residues. The V gene lost 1 base and the J gene lost 9 bases, with 16 bases spanning the gap. DNA of the CDR3: TGTGCCAGCAGCTTAGGCCCATCGGTTAAACCTTCACCCCTCCACTTT. Amino acid sequence: CASSLGPSVKPSPLHF.

DNA for the CDR3: TGTGCCAGCAGCTTGGGGCGGGAGGGCCACTCTAGCACAGATACGCAGTATTTT. Encoded protein: CASSLGREGHSSTDTQYF. The chain uses TRBV5-6 and TRBJ2-3; 9 bases match TRBD2. Germline V lookup: CDR1 SGHDT, CDR2 YYEEEE. Germline trimming cut 0 bases from V and 0 bases from J; bases unmatched to any gene: 8. CDR3 length equals 18 residues.